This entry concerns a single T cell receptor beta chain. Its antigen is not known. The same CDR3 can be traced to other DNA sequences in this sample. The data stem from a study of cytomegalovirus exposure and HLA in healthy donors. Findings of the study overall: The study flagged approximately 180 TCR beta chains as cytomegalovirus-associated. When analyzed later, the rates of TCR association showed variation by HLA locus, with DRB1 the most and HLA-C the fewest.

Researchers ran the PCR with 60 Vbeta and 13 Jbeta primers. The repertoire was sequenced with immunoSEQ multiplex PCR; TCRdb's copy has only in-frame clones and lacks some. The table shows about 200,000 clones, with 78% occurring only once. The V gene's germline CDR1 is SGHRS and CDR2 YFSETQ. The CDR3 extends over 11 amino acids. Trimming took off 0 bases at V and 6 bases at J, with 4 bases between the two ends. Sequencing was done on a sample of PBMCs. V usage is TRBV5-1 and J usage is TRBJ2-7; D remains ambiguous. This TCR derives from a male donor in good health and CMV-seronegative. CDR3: CASSLAGEQYF. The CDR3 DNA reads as TGCGCCAGCAGCTTGGCGGGCGAGCAGTACTTC.